The 5 T cell receptor beta chains presented below share a single source sample, sequenced in a study of identical twins. TCRdb passed the 5' RACE reads through MiXCR, listing each CDR3 protein once. The sample carries 200,000 to 250,000 distinct CDR3 sequences, around 6.6% recorded once. These same records also appear under a second study, on yellow fever vaccine responses in identical twins.

Sequencing input: memory (CD45RO+) T cells sorted from blood. All receptors derive from a woman younger than 30 in good health.

There are a few counts of this clonotype. J is TRBJ2-5 and V is TRBV12-5; 9 bases fit TRBD1. The germline V gene encodes CDR1 LGHNT and CDR2 FRNRAP. CDR3 length: 16 residues. The junction had 11 bases not matched to a gene; V was cut back by 7 bases and J by 2 bases. This CDR3 is CASAQTTGQGQETQYF. CDR3 nucleotides: TGTGCTAGTGCCCAAACGACGGGACAGGGACAAGAGACCCAGTACTTC.

At least ten counts were recorded for this clonotype. This sequence joins TRBV18 and TRBJ2-3; D unclear. V lost 3 bases to trimming and J lost 5 bases, with 12 bases between them. CDR1 KGHSH and CDR2 LQKENI come from the germline V gene. CDR3 size: 14 residues. The DNA for the CDR3 is TGTGCCAGCTCACCTATATCGGGCGGAGATACGCAGTATTTT. Protein sequence: CASSPISGGDTQYF.

This clonotype was seen ten or more times. The chain couples TRBV12-3 or TRBV12-4 to TRBJ2-5, with 7 bases aligning to TRBD2. CDR3 size: 16 residues. The J segment lost 5 bases and the V segment lost 5 bases, leaving 14 bases of the junction unmatched. The CDR3 DNA reads as TGTGCCAGCAGTCCGCTGGAAGCGGGGAATTGGGAGACCCAGTACTTC. Protein: CASSPLEAGNWETQYF.

This clonotype came up many times. This chain joins TRBV12-3 or TRBV12-4 and TRBJ2-1; D is tentatively TRBD1 or TRBD2 (5 bases each). The CDR3 spans 13 residues. With 6 bases removed from V and 8 bases from J, the gap between germline ends came to 14 bases. CDR3: CASSSNRDHEQFF. The CDR3, as DNA: TGTGCCAGCAGCTCCAACCGGGACCATGAGCAGTTCTTC.

This clonotype occurred a few times. The chain is built from TRBV5-1 and TRBJ2-7; TRBD2 is a possible D gene (6 bases). This CDR3 spans 14 amino acids. Between the trimmed V and J ends, which lost 2 bases and 4 bases, there was a span of 13 bases. CDR1 is SGHRS, CDR2 YFSETQ, per germline. This CDR3 reads CASSLPGLKYEQYF. The CDR3 DNA sequence: TGCGCCAGCAGCTTACCGGGACTCAAATACGAGCAGTACTTC.